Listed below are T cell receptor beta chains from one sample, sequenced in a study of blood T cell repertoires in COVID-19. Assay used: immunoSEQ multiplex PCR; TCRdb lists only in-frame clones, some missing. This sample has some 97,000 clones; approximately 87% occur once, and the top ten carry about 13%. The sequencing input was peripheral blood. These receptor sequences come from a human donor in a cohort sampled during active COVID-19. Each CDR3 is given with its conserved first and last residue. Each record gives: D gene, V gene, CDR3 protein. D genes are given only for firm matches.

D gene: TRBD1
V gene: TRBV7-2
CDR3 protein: CASNLGTGGIGLGGNTIYF

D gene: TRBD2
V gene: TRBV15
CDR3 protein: CATGRGWETQYF

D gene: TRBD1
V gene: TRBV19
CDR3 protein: CASSGQGFQETQYF

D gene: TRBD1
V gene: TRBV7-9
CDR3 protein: CASSRGQGSSYNSPLHF

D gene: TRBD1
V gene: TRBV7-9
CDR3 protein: CASSLAWTGGNGYTF

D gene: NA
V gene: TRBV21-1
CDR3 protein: CASSKRPGREYEQYF

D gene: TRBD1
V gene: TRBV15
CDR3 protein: CATSGQGAGNTEAFF

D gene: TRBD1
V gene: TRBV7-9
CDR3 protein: CASSLGTGLLF

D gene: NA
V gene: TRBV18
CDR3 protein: CASSRSGTASSYEQYF

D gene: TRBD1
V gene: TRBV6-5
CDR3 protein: CASSYGTGLAKNIQYF

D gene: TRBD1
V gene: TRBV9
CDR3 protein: CASRGDRITDTIYF

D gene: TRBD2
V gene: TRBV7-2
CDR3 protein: CASSSALAGGSGKFF

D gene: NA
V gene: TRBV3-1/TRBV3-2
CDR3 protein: CASSPVTGNPSEQYF

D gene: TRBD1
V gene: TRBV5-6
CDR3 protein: CASNTDRGFGTEAFF

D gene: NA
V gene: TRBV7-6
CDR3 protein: CASNSQGMTEAFF

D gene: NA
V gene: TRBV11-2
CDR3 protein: CASSLQRIYEQYF

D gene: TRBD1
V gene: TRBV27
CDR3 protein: CASSPGQGVLMNTGELFF

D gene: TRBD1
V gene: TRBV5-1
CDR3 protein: CASSAGQGGTYEQYF

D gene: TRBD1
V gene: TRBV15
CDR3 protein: CATSRDLGQGINEQFF

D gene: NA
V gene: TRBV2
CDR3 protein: CASQQNYGYTF

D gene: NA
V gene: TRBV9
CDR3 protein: CAGSVSPNTGELFF

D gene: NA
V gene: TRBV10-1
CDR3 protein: CASSESWGGAQGKAFF

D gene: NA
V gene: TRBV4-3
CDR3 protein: CASSQEGGHQETQYF

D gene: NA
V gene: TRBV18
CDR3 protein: CASSPRQVNTEAFF

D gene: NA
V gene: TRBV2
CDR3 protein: CASSIPYEQYF

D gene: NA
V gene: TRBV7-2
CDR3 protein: CASSSTGTSYEQYF

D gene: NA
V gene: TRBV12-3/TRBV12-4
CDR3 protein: CASSLEENYGYTF

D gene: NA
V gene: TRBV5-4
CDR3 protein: CASRATGSSSYNSPLHF

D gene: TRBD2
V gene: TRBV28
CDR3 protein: CASSPPGLVREQYF

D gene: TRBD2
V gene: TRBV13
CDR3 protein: CASSSGTSGLTSYEQYF

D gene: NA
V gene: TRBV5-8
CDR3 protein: CASSLIGAQETQYF

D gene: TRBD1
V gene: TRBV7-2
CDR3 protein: CASSASGRGDTEAFF

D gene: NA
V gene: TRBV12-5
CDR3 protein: CASGITGKNTGELFF

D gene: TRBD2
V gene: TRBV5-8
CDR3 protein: CASSLGLAGGEDEQFF

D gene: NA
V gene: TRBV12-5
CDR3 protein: CASGLAKQETQYF

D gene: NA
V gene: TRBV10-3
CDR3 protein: CAISEIGYEQYF

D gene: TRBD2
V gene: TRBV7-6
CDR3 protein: CASSLETSGGAVDTQYF

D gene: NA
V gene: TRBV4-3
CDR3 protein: CASSQALEGRDKTQYF

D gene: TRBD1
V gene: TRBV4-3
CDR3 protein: CASSRLGDRADEKLFF

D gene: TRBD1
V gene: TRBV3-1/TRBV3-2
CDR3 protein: CASSSRGRDEQYF

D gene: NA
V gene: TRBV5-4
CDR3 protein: CASSPEGTSSRAGANVLTF

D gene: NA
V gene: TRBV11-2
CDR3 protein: CASSTSGVANTGELFF

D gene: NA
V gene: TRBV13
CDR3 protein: CASSPWGVSGWNGEQYF

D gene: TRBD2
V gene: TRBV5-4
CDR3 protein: CASSASSGSSYEQYF

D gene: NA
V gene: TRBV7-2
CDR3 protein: CASSLAWRSSYNEQFF

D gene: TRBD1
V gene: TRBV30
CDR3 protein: CAWSPGDRAKGEQYF

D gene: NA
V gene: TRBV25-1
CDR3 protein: CASSEPDKAGHGYTF

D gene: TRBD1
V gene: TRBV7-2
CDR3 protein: CASSLGQGASTIYF

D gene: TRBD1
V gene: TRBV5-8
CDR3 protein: CASSSGQGAYGYTF

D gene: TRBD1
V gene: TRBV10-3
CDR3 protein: CASAQGAVTEAFF

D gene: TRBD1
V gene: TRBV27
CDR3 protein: CASSYRGSVRGTNEKLFF

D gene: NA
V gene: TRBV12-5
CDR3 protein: CASGVTGFYGYTF

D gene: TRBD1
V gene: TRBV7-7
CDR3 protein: CASSPGRQGPQETQYF

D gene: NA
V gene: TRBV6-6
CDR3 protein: CASSYFGQGSYNEQFF